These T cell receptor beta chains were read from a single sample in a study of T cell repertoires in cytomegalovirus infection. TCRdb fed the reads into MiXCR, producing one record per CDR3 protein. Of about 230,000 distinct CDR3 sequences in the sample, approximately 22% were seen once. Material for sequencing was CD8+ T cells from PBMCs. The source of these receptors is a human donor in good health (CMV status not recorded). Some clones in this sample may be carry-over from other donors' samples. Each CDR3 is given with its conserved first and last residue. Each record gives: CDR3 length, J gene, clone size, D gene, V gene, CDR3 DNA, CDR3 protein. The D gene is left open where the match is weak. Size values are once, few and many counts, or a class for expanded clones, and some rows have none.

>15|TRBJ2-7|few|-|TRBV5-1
TGCGCCAGCAGCCTAGACCGGGCCAGGTTCTACGAGCAGTACTTC
CASSLDRARFYEQYF
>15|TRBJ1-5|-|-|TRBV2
TGTGCCAGCAGTGAAGGGACACACGGCAATCAGCCCCAGCATTTT
CASSEGTHGNQPQHF
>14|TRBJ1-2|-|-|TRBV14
TGTGCCAGCAGCCCCTGGGGGGGGGCATATGGCTACACCTTC
CASSPWGGAYGYTF
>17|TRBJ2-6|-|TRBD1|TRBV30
TGTGCCGGGAGTCCGGGACAGGGGTACTCTGGGGCCAACGTCCTGACTTTC
CAGSPGQGYSGANVLTF
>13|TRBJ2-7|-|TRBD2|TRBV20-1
TGCAGTGCTGGCCCGGGGGGGCGGGGCGAGCAGTACTTC
CSAGPGGRGEQYF
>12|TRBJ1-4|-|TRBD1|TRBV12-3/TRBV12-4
TGTGCCAGCAGTTATAATATGAGACAGGGTTTTTTT
CASSYNMRQGFF
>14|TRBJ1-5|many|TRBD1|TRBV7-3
TGTGCCAGCAGCCTAACAGGGGGCAATCAGCCCCAGCATTTT
CASSLTGGNQPQHF
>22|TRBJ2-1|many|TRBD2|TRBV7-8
TGTGCCAGCAGCTTAGCGCTGACGGGACTAGCGTCGACAGGGACAAATTACAATGAGCAGTTCTTC
CASSLALTGLASTGTNYNEQFF
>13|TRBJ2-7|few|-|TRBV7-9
TGTGCCAGCAGCCCCACCGAGGACTACGAGCAGTACTTC
CASSPTEDYEQYF
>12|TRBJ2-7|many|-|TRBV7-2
TGTGCCAGCAGCTCCATTGCCTACGAGCAGTACTTC
CASSSIAYEQYF
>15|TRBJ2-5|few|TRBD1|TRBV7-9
TGTGCCAGCAGCCCGAGGACAGGGGAGCAAGAGACCCAGTACTTC
CASSPRTGEQETQYF
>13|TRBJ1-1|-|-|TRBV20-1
TGCAGTGCCGAGTGGGTGGTGAACACTGAAGCTTTCTTT
CSAEWVVNTEAFF
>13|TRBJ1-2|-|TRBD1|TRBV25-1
TGTGCCAGCAGTGAAGCACAGGGGTATGGCTACACCTTC
CASSEAQGYGYTF
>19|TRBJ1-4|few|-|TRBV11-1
TGTGCCAGCAGCCCATGGACAGCCCGCACCCGACCAACTAATGAAAAACTGTTTTTT
CASSPWTARTRPTNEKLFF
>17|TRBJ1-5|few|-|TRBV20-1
TGCAGTGCTAGCGGCCGGGAAACCCCAGACAGCAATCAGCCCCAGCATTTT
CSASGRETPDSNQPQHF
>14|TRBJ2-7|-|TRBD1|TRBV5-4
TGTGCCAACAGCTTTCAGGGGGCGGAAGTAGAGCAGTACTTC
CANSFQGAEVEQYF
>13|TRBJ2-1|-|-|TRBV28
TGTGCCAGCAGGGGAGATAGGGGTACTGAGCAGTTCTTC
CASRGDRGTEQFF
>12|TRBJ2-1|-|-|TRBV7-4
TGTGCCAGCGGACTATCCGGGTTAGAGCAGTTCTTC
CASGLSGLEQFF
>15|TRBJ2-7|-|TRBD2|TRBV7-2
TGTGCCAGCAGCCCCTGGACTAGCGGGGGATACGAGCAGTACTTC
CASSPWTSGGYEQYF
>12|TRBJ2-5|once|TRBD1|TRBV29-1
TGCAGCGTACATACAGGGGAAGAGACCCAGTACTTC
CSVHTGEETQYF
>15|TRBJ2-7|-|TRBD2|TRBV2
TGTGCCAGCACATCCCCGACTAGCGGGGCGAATGAGCAGTACTTC
CASTSPTSGANEQYF
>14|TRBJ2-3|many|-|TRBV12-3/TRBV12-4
TGTGCCACCACCTACAGCGCTAGCACAGATACGCAGTATTTT
CATTYSASTDTQYF
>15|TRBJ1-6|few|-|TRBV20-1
TGCAGTGCTAGAGATTTCAGGGTAACTAATTCACCCCTCCACTTT
CSARDFRVTNSPLHF
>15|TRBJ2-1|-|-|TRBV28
TGTGCCAGCAGTTTTCTACAGGGTGGAATCAATGAGCAGTTCTTC
CASSFLQGGINEQFF
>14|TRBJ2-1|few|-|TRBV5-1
TGCGCCAGCAGCTTGGCGGGGTGGAACAATGAGCAGTTCTTC
CASSLAGWNNEQFF
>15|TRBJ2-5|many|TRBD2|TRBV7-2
TGTGCCAGCAGCCTGCGGACTAGCGGGCATTGGGCCCAGTACTTC
CASSLRTSGHWAQYF
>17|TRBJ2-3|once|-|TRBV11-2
TGTGCCAGCAGCTTTAGGGTATTGGGGGGGGCCACAGATACGCAGTATTTT
CASSFRVLGGATDTQYF
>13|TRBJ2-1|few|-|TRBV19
TGTGCCAGTAGTTTGGTCAGAGGGAATGAGCAGTTCTTC
CASSLVRGNEQFF
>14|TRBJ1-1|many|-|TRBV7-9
TGTGCCAGCAGCCGAACAGGGCCGAACACTGAAGCTTTCTTT
CASSRTGPNTEAFF
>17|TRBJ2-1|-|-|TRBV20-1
TGCAGTGTTAAAGCCCCGGGGGGCCAATTATTGATGGATGAGCAGTTCTTC
CSVKAPGGQLLMDEQFF
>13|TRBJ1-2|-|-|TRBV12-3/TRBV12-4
TGTGCCAGCAGTTTAGTGGCTAACTATGGCTACACCTTC
CASSLVANYGYTF
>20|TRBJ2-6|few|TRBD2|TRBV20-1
TGCAGTGCTAGCTCGGGGGGGCTACCGCACCCTTACTCTGGGGCCAACGTCCTGACTTTC
CSASSGGLPHPYSGANVLTF
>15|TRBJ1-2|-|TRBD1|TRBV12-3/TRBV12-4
TGTGCCAGCAGTTCGGGGGACAGCGTTGAGTTTGGCTACACCTTC
CASSSGDSVEFGYTF
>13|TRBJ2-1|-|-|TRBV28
TGTGCCAGCAGTTTGCGGGTTTGGGATGAGCAGTTCTTC
CASSLRVWDEQFF
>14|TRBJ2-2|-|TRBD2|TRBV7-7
TGTGCCAGCAGACCGACTAGCTACACCGGGGAGCTGTTTTTT
CASRPTSYTGELFF
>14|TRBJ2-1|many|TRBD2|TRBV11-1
TGTGCCAGCAGCCAATGGGCTAGCGGCGATGAGCAGTTCTTC
CASSQWASGDEQFF
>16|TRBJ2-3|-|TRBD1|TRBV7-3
TGTGCCAGCAGCTTAGTGGTAGGGGGCCAGGGAGATACGCAGTATTTT
CASSLVVGGQGDTQYF
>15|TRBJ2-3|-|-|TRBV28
TGTGCCAGCAGCGACAGCGCCTTTAGCACAGATACGCAGTATTTT
CASSDSAFSTDTQYF
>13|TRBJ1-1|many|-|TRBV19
TGTGCCAGCCGGGACCGACTCAACACTGAAGCTTTCTTT
CASRDRLNTEAFF
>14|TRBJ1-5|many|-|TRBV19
TGTGCCAGTAGTATGGAAGGGGAGAATCAGCCCCAGCATTTT
CASSMEGENQPQHF
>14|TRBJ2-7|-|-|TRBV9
TGTGCCAGCAGCGTAGAAGGGTTCCCCTACGAGCAGTACTTC
CASSVEGFPYEQYF
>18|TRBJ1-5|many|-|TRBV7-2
TGTGCCAGCAGCCCAGACACAGGGAGCCGAGGTAGCAATCAGCCCCAGCATTTT
CASSPDTGSRGSNQPQHF
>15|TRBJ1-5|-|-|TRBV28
TGTGCCAGCAGTTTAGGAGTTAATAGCAATCAGCCCCAGCATTTT
CASSLGVNSNQPQHF
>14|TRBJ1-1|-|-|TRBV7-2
TGTGCCAGCAGCTTCTCGACAGGAAGCGGTTTCGCTTTCTTT
CASSFSTGSGFAFF
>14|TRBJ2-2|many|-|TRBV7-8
TGTGCCAGCAGCAACGTGTACGGCACCGGGGAGCTGTTTTTT
CASSNVYGTGELFF
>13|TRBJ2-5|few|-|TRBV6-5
TGTGCCAGCAGCCCGACTTTTGGGGAGACCCAGTACTTC
CASSPTFGETQYF
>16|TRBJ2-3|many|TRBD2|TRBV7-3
TGTGCCAGCAGCTCCCCCGGACTAGCTGCGGTAGATACGCAGTATTTT
CASSSPGLAAVDTQYF
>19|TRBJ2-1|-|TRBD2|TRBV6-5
TGTGCCAGCAGTTACAGCCCGCCGAGACTAGCGGCCCCCTACAATGAGCAGTTCTTC
CASSYSPPRLAAPYNEQFF
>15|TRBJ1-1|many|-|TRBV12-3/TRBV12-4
TGTGCCAGCAGTCCGCTCTCAACGGGGGACACTGAAGCTTTCTTT
CASSPLSTGDTEAFF
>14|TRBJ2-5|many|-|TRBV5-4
TGTGCCAGCAGCTTAGTAGGGGGGACAGAGACCCAGTACTTC
CASSLVGGTETQYF
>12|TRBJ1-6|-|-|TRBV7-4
TGTGCCAGCAGCTCGGGACGGTCACCCCTCCACTTT
CASSSGRSPLHF
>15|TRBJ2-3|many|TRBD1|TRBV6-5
TGTGCCAGCAGTTACTCTCCAGGGGGCTCAGATACGCAGTATTTT
CASSYSPGGSDTQYF